The rows below give T cell receptor beta chains drawn from one sample of a study of blood T cell repertoires in COVID-19. The assay was immunoSEQ multiplex PCR, and TCRdb's table has in-frame clones only and misses some. The sample shows about 20,000 clones, 80% to 90% of them seen only once. Material for sequencing was peripheral blood. The receptors originated from a human donor in a cohort sampled during active COVID-19. Both conserved end residues are part of each CDR3. A D gene is named only where the DNA matches it firmly. Rows may omit the clone size; those that give it use once, few, many or a size class.

abundance	len	v_gene	j_gene	d_gene	CDR3nt	CDR3aa
-	16	TRBV27	TRBJ2-1	-	TGTGCCAGCAGTACCGGGGCGGGATCCTCCTACAATGAGCAGTTCTTC	CASSTGAGSSYNEQFF
-	18	TRBV5-4	TRBJ2-2	TRBD2	TGTGCCAGCAGCTTACCCGGGACTAGCGGGAGGACGGGCGGGGAGCTGTTTTTT	CASSLPGTSGRTGGELFF
-	15	TRBV6-5	TRBJ2-1	-	TGTGCCAGCAGTTACGCGGGAAACCCAAACAATGAGCAGTTCTTC	CASSYAGNPNNEQFF
-	14	TRBV7-8	TRBJ1-5	-	TGTGCCAGCAGCCCTGACATCCTCAATCAGCCCCAGCATTTT	CASSPDILNQPQHF
few	11	TRBV20-1	TRBJ1-1	-	TGCAGTGCTAGTTCCCTCACTGAAGCTTTCTTT	CSASSLTEAFF
few	13	TRBV11-2	TRBJ2-7	-	TGTGCCAGCAGCCCGATTCCGCGCTACGAGCAGTACTTC	CASSPIPRYEQYF
-	13	TRBV7-9	TRBJ2-7	-	TGTGCCAGCAGCTTACGCCGGGATTCCGAGCAGTACTTC	CASSLRRDSEQYF
-	14	TRBV2	TRBJ1-5	-	TGTGCCAGCAGTGACCTAGAACCATTAGGGCCCCAGCATTTT	CASSDLEPLGPQHF
-	16	TRBV4-1	TRBJ2-1	TRBD2	TGCGCCAGCAGCCGACTAGCGGGAGTGAGGTACCATGAGCAGTTCTTC	CASSRLAGVRYHEQFF
-	13	TRBV3-1/TRBV3-2	TRBJ1-2	-	TGTGCCAGCAGCTTTGACACCGGTGGAGGCTACACCTTC	CASSFDTGGGYTF
-	11	TRBV20-1	TRBJ2-7	-	TGCAGTGCTAGAGATGCTAGCGAGCAGTACTTC	CSARDASEQYF
-	16	TRBV15	TRBJ2-3	-	TGTGCCACCAGCAGAGAAATGTCCATCCCCACAGATACGCAGTATTTT	CATSREMSIPTDTQYF
-	13	TRBV27	TRBJ2-1	-	TGTGCCAGCAGTTTACAATCCTACAATGAGCAGTTCTTC	CASSLQSYNEQFF
-	14	TRBV19	TRBJ2-3	-	TGTGCCAGTAGTATTTACCAGAGCACAGATACGCAGTATTTT	CASSIYQSTDTQYF